This T cell receptor beta chain was found in a study of tumor-infiltrating lymphocytes in localized non-small cell lung cancer. Concerning this clone itself: Its antigen remains unknown.

General study findings and limits: Technical variation could not be separated from intratumor heterogeneity here. IM1 and IM2 tumors showed no difference in T-cell fraction.

CDR1 is SGHNT, CDR2 YENEEA, per germline. V shed 1 base, J shed 7 bases, and the junction held 7 bases outside the gene matches. CDR3 length: 16 amino acids. The protocol was immunoSEQ multiplex PCR, while the TCRdb copy is restricted to in-frame clones and leaves out a portion. Here the sample spans about 10,000 clones, approximately 76% being singletons. This rearrangement joins TRBV11-3 to TRBJ2-1; 10 nucleotides align to TRBD1. Input material: uninvolved lung tissue not adjacent to the tumor. The source is a human donor with non-small cell lung cancer. The DNA for the CDR3 is TGTGCCAGCAGCTTAGGGACAGGGGGGTACGAGAATGAGCAGTTCTTC. This sequence encodes CASSLGTGGYENEQFF.